This is a list of T cell receptor beta chains from one sample in a study of T cells in Graves' hyperthyroidism and ophthalmopathy. One entry per CDR3 protein results from TCRdb running MiXCR on the multiplex PCR reads. This sample has hundreds of thousands of distinct CDR3 sequences, with 13% to 15% found just once. Sequenced input: blood. These receptors originate from a woman aged 18-29 years with Graves' hyperthyroidism. Each CDR3 is given without its conserved first and last residue. Size values are once, few and many counts, or a class for expanded clones, and some rows have none.

-,TRBV4-3,ASSPQTGGHSNQPQH
few,TRBV7-3,ASSAWGRVVDTQY
-,TRBV3-1,ASSQGPHDNQPQH
-,TRBV11-3,ASSPQGYHRGPYEQY
-,TRBV6-5,ASSYTSGIAKNIQY
many,TRBV20-1,SARDRETGEQY
-,TRBV20-1,SARDPIRPPNEQF
few,TRBV10-3,AISEPGTGQY
many,TRBV20-1,SAREDRGYNEQF
few,TRBV9,ASSAELFSYNEQF